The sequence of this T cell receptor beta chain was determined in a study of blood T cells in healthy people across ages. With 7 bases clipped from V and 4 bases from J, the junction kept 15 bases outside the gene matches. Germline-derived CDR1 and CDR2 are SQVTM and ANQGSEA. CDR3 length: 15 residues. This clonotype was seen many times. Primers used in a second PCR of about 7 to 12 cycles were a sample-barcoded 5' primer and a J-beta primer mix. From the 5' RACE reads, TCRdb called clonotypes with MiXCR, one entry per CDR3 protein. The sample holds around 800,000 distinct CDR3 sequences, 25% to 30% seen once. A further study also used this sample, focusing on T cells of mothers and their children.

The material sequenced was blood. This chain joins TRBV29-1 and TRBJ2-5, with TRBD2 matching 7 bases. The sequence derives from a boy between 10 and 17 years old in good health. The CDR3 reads CSGGSVAGLGETQYF. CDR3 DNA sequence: TGCAGCGGTGGTTCGGTAGCGGGTTTGGGAGAGACCCAGTACTTC.